This is a list of T cell receptor beta chains from one sample in a study of CD8+CD57+ T cells in acquired aplastic anemia. Each CDR3 protein gets one entry after TCRdb re-called the reads with MiXCR. The sample carries 200,000 to 300,000 distinct CDR3 sequences, roughly 82% recorded once. The sequenced sample was sorted CD4+, CD8+, or CD8+CD57+ T cells (not recorded which) from PBMCs. These receptors all come from a human donor with aplastic anemia. Both conserved end residues are part of each CDR3. The order of the fields is D gene, V gene, clone size, J gene, CDR3 DNA, CDR3 protein. D genes are given only for firm matches. The size field is filled for only some rows; it gives once, few, many or a size class.

NA	TRBV2	NA	TRBJ2-1	TGTGCCAGCAGTGAATCATGGAGGGGGGGTTCGGAGCAGTTCTTC	CASSESWRGGSEQFF
NA	TRBV7-9	NA	TRBJ2-2	TGTGCCAGCAGCTACACGAGGGACACCGGGGAGCTCTGTTTT	CASSYTRDTGELCF
TRBD2	TRBV7-2	NA	TRBJ2-1	TGTGCCAGCAGCTTACCTAGCGGGGGCGGAGATAATGAGCAGTTCTTC	CASSLPSGGGDNEQFF
NA	TRBV7-8	NA	TRBJ2-5	TGTGCCAGCAGCTTAGCGGGGGGTCCCTATAAGAAGTATTACTTC	CASSLAGGPYKKYYF
NA	TRBV15	NA	TRBJ2-3	TGTGCCACCAGCAGAGAAAAGGCCAACACAGATACGCAGTATTTT	CATSREKANTDTQYF
NA	TRBV7-3	few	TRBJ2-2	TGTGCCAGCAGCTTATTTATCTCCGGGGAGCTGTTTTTT	CASSLFISGELFF
TRBD2	TRBV2	NA	TRBJ2-7	TGTGCCAGCAGTGACACCAGCGGGAGAGACGACACGCAGTACTTC	CASSDTSGRDDTQYF
NA	TRBV12-3/TRBV12-4	NA	TRBJ1-1	TGTGCCAGCAGAGTACAGGAGAACACTGAAGCTTTCTTT	CASRVQENTEAFF
NA	TRBV19	NA	TRBJ2-7	TGTGCCAGCAGCATCGAGGAAGGTCCCTACGAGCAGTACTTC	CASSIEEGPYEQYF
NA	TRBV9	NA	TRBJ1-1	NA	CASSDRSRGYTFEAFF
NA	TRBV15	NA	TRBJ2-7	TGTGCCACCAGCAGAGTAGCGTTGGCGGGGTGGTGGAACTCCTCCGAGCAGTACTTC	CATSRVALAGWWNSSEQYF
NA	TRBV7-6	NA	TRBJ2-3	TGTGCCAGCAGCTTAGCGTTACAGTGCAATTCGCCCCTGTATTTT	CASSLALQCNSPLYF
NA	TRBV15	NA	TRBJ2-4	TGTGCCAGCGGCGGAGGTGGGGACCTACAGTCCTTC	CASGGGGDLQSF
TRBD2	TRBV7-9	NA	TRBJ2-6	TGTGCCAGCGGCGTAGCGGGCACCGATGGGCAGAATGTTCTGACTTTC	CASGVAGTDGQNVLTF
TRBD1	TRBV5-8	few	TRBJ2-3	TGTGCCAGCAGCTCACGGGACAGTCCCGATACGCAGTATTTT	CASSSRDSPDTQYF
NA	TRBV7-9	NA	TRBJ1-1	TGTGCCAGCAGCTTTGATCTAACAGGGAAGAGCGATGAGTTCTTT	CASSFDLTGKSDEFF
NA	TRBV11-3	once	TRBJ2-7	TGTGCCACCAGCGGCGGGGTCCCAGCCTACGAGCAGTACTTC	CATSGGVPAYEQYF
NA	TRBV7-9	once	TRBJ2-1	TGTGCCAGCAGCTTTCAAAGAAGCGGCTATGGCGACGAGCAGTTCTTC	CASSFQRSGYGDEQFF
NA	TRBV10-3	NA	TRBJ1-4	TGTGCCATCAGCCAGTGGGCCCTTAACAATAATCCCCAACAACTTGTTTTT	CAISQWALNNNPQQLVF
NA	TRBV7-2	NA	TRBJ2-1	TGTGCCAGCAGCCTAACTAGAGGGCCCGACAATGAGCAGTTCTTC	CASSLTRGPDNEQFF
NA	TRBV19	NA	TRBJ1-1	TGTGTCTCCTGGGGAGTGAACACTGAAGCTTTCTTT	CVSWGVNTEAFF
NA	TRBV7-8	NA	TRBJ1-2	TGTGCCAGCAGCGGAGAGGGGGGCCCGAATGATGGGTACACCTTC	CASSGEGGPNDGYTF
NA	TRBV9	NA	TRBJ2-3	TGTGCCAGCGGCGGAGGGTCAGATACGCGGTATTTT	CASGGGSDTRYF
TRBD2	TRBV7-3	NA	TRBJ2-1	TGTGCCAGCTGCTTAGCGGGAGGTCCCGTTACGCAGTTCTTC	CASCLAGGPVTQFF
NA	TRBV9	NA	TRBJ1-5	TGTGCCAGCAGCATGTCGGACAGTCCCGACAATCAGCATTTT	CASSMSDSPDNQHF
NA	TRBV9	NA	TRBJ1-2	TGTGCCAGCAGCCATGGGACTAGCGGATCCTACAATGCCTTC	CASSHGTSGSYNAF